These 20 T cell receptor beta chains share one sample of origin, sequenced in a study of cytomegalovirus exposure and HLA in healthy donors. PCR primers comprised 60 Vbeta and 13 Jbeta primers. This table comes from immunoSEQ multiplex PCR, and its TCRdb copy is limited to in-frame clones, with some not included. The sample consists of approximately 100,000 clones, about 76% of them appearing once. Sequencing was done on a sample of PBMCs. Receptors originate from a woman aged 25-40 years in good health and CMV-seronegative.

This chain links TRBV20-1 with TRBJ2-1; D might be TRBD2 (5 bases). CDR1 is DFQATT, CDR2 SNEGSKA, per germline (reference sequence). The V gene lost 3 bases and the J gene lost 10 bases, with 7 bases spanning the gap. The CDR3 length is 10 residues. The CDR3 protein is CSAREREQFF. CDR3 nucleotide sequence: TGCAGTGCTAGGGAGCGGGAGCAGTTCTTC.

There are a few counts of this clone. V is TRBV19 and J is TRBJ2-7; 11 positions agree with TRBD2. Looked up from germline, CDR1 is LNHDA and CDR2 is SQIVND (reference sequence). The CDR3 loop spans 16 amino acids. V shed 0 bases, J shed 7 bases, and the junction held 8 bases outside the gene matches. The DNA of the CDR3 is TGTGCCAGTAGTATAGAGCAACTAGCGGGAGTAGGGGAGCAGTACTTC. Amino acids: CASSIEQLAGVGEQYF.

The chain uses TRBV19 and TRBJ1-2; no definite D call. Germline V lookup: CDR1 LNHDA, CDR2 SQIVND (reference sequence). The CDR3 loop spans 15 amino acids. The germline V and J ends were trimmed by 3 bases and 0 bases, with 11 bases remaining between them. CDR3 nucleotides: TGTGCCAGTAGTATCGGAGGGAATACTAACTATGGCTACACCTTC. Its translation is CASSIGGNTNYGYTF.

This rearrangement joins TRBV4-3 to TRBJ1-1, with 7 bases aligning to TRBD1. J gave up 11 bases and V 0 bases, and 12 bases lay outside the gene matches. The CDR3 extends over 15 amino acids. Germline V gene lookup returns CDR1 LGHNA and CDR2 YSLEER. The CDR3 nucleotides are TGCGCCAGCAGCCAAGATCACGGGCAGGGGGAGCTTGCTTTCTTT. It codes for CASSQDHGQGELAFF.

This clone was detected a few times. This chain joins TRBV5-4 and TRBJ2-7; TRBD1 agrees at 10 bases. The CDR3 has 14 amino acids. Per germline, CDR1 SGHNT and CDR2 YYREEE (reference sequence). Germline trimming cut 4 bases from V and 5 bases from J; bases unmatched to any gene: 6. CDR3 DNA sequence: TGTGCCAGCAGCCAGACAGGGGGCTGGAACGAGCAGTACTTC. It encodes CASSQTGGWNEQYF.

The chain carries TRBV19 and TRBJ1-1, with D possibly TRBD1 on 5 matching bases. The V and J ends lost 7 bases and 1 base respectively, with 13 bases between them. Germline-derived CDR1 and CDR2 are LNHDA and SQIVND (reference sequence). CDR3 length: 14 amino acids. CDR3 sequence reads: CASTLGQGNTEAFF. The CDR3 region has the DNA TGTGCCAGTACCCTCGGGCAGGGGAACACTGAAGCTTTCTTT.

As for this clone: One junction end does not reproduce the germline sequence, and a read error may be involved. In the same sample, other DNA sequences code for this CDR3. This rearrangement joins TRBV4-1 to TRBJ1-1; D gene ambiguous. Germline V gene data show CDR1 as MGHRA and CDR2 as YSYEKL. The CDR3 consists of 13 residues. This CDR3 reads CASSHNPLTEAFF. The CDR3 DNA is TGCGCCAGCAGCCATAATCCACTCACTGAGGCTTTCTTT.

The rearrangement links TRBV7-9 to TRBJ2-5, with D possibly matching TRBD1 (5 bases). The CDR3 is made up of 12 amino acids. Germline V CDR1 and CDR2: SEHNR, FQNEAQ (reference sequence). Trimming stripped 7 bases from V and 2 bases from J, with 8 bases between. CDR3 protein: CASNRQQETQYF. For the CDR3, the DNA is TGTGCCAGCAACCGACAGCAAGAGACCCAGTACTTC.

CDR3: CASSATSVSTDTQYF. In DNA, the CDR3 is TGTGCCAGCAGCGCGACTAGCGTGAGCACAGATACGCAGTATTTT. This chain connects TRBV11-1 to TRBJ2-3; 8 bases match TRBD2. The J segment lost 0 bases and the V segment lost 5 bases, leaving 4 bases of the junction unmatched. The CDR3 spans 15 residues. Germline CDR1 SGHAT, CDR2 FQDESV (reference sequence).

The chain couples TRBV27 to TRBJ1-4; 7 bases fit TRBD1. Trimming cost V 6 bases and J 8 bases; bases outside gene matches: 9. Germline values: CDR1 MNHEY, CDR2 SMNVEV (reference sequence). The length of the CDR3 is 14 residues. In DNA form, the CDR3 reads TGTGCCAGCAGGTCCGGGACAGCCCGAGAAAAACTGTTTTTT. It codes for CASRSGTAREKLFF.

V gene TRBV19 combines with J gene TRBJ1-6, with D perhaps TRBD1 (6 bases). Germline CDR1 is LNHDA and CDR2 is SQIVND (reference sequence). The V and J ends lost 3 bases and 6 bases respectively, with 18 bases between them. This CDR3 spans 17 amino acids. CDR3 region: CASSIEVSVQGNSPLHF. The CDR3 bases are TGTGCCAGTAGTATTGAAGTTTCGGTACAGGGTAATTCACCCCTCCACTTT.

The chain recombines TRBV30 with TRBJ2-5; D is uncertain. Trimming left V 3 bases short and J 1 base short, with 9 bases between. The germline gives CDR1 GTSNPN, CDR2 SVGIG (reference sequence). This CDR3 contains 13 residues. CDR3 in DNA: TGTGCCTGGAGCCGGCGGAGCCAAGAGACCCAGTACTTC. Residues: CAWSRRSQETQYF.

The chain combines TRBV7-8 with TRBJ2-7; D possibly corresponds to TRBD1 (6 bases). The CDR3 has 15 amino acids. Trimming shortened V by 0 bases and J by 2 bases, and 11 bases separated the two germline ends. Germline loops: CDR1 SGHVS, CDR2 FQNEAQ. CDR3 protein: CASSLALGQTYEQYF. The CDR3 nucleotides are TGTGCCAGCAGCTTAGCGTTGGGACAAACCTACGAGCAGTACTTC. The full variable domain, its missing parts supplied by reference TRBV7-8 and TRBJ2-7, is GAGVSQSPRYKVAKRGQDVALRCDPISGHVSLFWYQQALGQGPEFLTYFQNEAQLDKSGLPSDRFFAERPEGSVSTLKIQRTQQEDSAVYLCASSLALGQTYEQYFGPGTRLTVT.

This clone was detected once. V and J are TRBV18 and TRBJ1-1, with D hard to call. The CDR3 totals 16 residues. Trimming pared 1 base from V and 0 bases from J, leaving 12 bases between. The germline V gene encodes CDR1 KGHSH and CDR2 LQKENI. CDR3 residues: CASSPRVSSLNTEAFF. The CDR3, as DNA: TGTGCCAGCTCACCACGGGTTAGCAGCTTGAACACTGAAGCTTTCTTT.

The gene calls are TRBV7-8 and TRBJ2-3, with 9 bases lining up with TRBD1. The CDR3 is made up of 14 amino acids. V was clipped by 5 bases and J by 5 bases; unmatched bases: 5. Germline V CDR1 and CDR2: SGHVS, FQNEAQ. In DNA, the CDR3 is TGTGCCAGCAGCCACCCGGGACAGGGAGATACGCAGTATTTT. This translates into CASSHPGQGDTQYF.

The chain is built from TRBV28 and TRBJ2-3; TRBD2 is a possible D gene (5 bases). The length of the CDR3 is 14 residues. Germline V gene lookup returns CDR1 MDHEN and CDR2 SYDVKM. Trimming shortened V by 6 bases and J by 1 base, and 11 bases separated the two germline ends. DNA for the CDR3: TGTGCCAGCAGCTCACCCGGGGGCACAGATACGCAGTATTTT. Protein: CASSSPGGTDTQYF.

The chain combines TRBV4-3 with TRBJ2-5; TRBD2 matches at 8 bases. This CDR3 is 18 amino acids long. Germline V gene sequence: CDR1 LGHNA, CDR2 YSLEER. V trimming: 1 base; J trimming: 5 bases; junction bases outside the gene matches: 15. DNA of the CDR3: TGCGCCAGCAGCCAAGTTGGGACTAGAGAGTGCGGACAGGAGACCCAGTACTTC. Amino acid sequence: CASSQVGTRECGQETQYF.

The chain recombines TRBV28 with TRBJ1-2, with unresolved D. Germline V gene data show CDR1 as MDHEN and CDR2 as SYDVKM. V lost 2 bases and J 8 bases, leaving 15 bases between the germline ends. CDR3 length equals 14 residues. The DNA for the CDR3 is TGTGCCAGCAGTTTAGGCTCCGGGTCCTCGGGCTACACCTTC. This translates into CASSLGSGSSGYTF.

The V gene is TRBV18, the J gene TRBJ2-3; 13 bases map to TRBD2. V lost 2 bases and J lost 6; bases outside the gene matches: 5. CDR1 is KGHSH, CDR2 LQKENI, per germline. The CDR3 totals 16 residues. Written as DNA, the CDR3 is TGTGCCAGCTCACCATGGACTAGCGGGAGTCGGGATACGCAGTATTTT. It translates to CASSPWTSGSRDTQYF.

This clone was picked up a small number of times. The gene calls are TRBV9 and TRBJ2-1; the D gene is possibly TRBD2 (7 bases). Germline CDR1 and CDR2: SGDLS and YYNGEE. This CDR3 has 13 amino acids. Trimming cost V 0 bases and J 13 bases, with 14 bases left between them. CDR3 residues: CASSVEGGTPQFF. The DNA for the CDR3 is TGTGCCAGCAGCGTAGAGGGGGGGACACCTCAGTTCTTC.